The 16 T cell receptor beta chains presented below share a single source sample, sequenced in a study of T cell changes during pregnancy in multiple sclerosis. Assay: immunoSEQ multiplex PCR; the TCRdb copy retains only in-frame clones and omits some. The data contain approximately 48,000 clones, approximately 94% of them singletons. The sample consisted of CD8+ T cells from peripheral blood mononuclear cells, taken before pregnancy. The source is a female donor with multiple sclerosis, enrolled in a pregnancy study.

The chain employs TRBV4-1 and TRBJ2-1, with 7 positions matching TRBD2. The CDR3 is 17 residues long. Germline V lookup: CDR1 MGHRA, CDR2 YSYEKL. V shed 4 bases and J 2 bases; nucleotides not matched to a gene: 11. Written as DNA, the CDR3 is TGCGCCAGCAGCCCGGGAACGGGGAGCGGGGCCTACAATGAGCAGTTCTTC. Its translation: CASSPGTGSGAYNEQFF.

This clone has a single count. The chain carries TRBV7-6 and TRBJ2-3; no clear D gene. The V gene's germline CDR1 is SGHVS and CDR2 FNYEAQ. This CDR3 region has 14 residues. The ends were cut back, 0 bases at V and 1 base at J, with 5 bases in the middle. The CDR3, as DNA: TGTGCCAGCAGCTTAGCGTCGGGCACAGATACGCAGTATTTT. It encodes CASSLASGTDTQYF.

The chain couples TRBV27 to TRBJ1-4; TRBD1 agrees at 7 bases. The CDR3 totals 12 residues. The V segment lost 1 base and the J segment 11 bases; nucleotides outside the gene matches: 1. Germline CDR1 reads MNHEY; CDR2 reads SMNVEV (reference sequence). The CDR3 nucleotides are TGTGCCAGCAGTTTATTAGGGGGCAAACTGTTTTTT. Encoded protein: CASSLLGGKLFF.

The chain combines TRBV11-2 with TRBJ2-2; TRBD1 agrees at 8 bases. There are 15 residues in the CDR3. The V segment lost 4 bases and the J segment 5 bases; nucleotides outside the gene matches: 6. Germline CDR1 is SGHAT and CDR2 is FQNNGV. CDR3 coding DNA: TGTGCCAGCAGCTCCGGACAGGGATGGACCGGGGAGCTGTTTTTT. Amino acid sequence: CASSSGQGWTGELFF.

The CDR3 is CASSFAQASSYEQYF. The CDR3 DNA is TGTGCCAGCAGCTTCGCACAGGCCAGCTCCTACGAGCAGTACTTC. The chain recombines TRBV5-5 with TRBJ2-7; possibly TRBD1 for D (5 bases). The V gene lost 2 bases and the J gene lost 0 bases, with 12 bases spanning the gap. This CDR3 comprises 15 residues. Per the germline V gene, CDR1 is SGHKS and CDR2 is YYEKEE (reference sequence).

This sequence joins TRBV7-6 and TRBJ2-1; D possibly corresponds to TRBD2 (5 bases). Germline-derived CDR1 and CDR2 are SGHVS and FNYEAQ. This CDR3 spans 17 amino acids. Trimming cost V 1 base and J 1 base, with 14 bases left between them. The CDR3 loop reads CASSLVWRTKSYNEQFF. DNA of the CDR3: TGTGCCAGCAGCTTAGTTTGGAGGACCAAATCCTACAATGAGCAGTTCTTC.

As for this clone: This CDR3 is also generated by other DNA sequences in the sample. The rearrangement links TRBV27 to TRBJ1-1; 10 nucleotides match TRBD1. V gave up 6 bases and J gave up 4 bases; unmatched junction bases: 2. Germline-derived CDR1 and CDR2 are MNHEY and SMNVEV (reference sequence). This CDR3 is 13 amino acids long. The CDR3 nucleotides are TGTGCCAGCAGGACAGGGGGCGCCACTGAAGCTTTCTTT. It translates to CASRTGGATEAFF.

V and J are TRBV5-1 and TRBJ2-1; TRBD2 might be the D (5 bases). Germline CDR1 and CDR2: SGHRS and YFSETQ. The CDR3 runs to 16 residues. V lost 4 bases, J lost 0 bases, and 14 bases lay in between. CDR3 protein: CASSRRTDNSYNEQFF. The CDR3 DNA reads as TGCGCCAGCAGCCGACGGACTGACAACTCCTACAATGAGCAGTTCTTC.

The rearrangement links TRBV27 to TRBJ2-7; TRBD1 aligns across 10 bases. V shed 4 bases and J 2 bases; nucleotides not matched to a gene: 5. Germline V gene lookup returns CDR1 MNHEY and CDR2 SMNVEV (reference sequence). The CDR3 has 15 residues. The CDR3: CASSWGQGPTYEQYF. The CDR3 DNA follows: TGTGCCAGCAGTTGGGGACAGGGGCCCACCTACGAGCAGTACTTC.

The gene calls are TRBV6-6 and TRBJ1-1; tentative D call: TRBD1 (6 bases). The CDR3 runs 14 residues. The germline V gene encodes CDR1 MNHNY and CDR2 SVGAGI (reference sequence). V lost 8 bases and J lost 2, with 15 bases in between. The CDR3 bases are TGTGCCAGCGGATTCAGGGGTACAAACACTGAAGCTTTCTTT. Encoded protein: CASGFRGTNTEAFF.

The chain uses TRBV5-1 and TRBJ2-5, with TRBD1 identical over 9 bases. CDR1 and CDR2 from the germline V gene are SGHRS and YFSETQ. V shed 4 bases and J 5 bases; nucleotides not matched to a gene: 3. CDR3 size: 13 residues. The CDR3 region has the DNA TGCGCCAGCAGCCGGGACAGGGTGGAGACCCAGTACTTC. It encodes CASSRDRVETQYF.

CDR3 DNA sequence: TGTGCCAGCAGTGAACCGTATAGCAATCAGCCCCAGCATTTT. Protein: CASSEPYSNQPQHF. The chain couples TRBV2 to TRBJ1-5; D is undetermined. CDR1 and CDR2 from the germline V gene are SNHLY and FYNNEI. Trimming shortened V by 2 bases and J by 0 bases, and 5 bases separated the two germline ends. This CDR3 is built from 14 residues.

V is TRBV27 and J is TRBJ2-6, with 9 bases fitting TRBD1. This CDR3 spans 18 amino acids. The V gene end was trimmed by 5 bases and the J gene end by 0 bases; junction bases not matched to a gene: 8. The germline V gene encodes CDR1 MNHEY and CDR2 SMNVEV (reference sequence). CDR3 region: CASSGDRDKVSGANVLTF. CDR3 sequence (DNA): TGTGCCAGCAGTGGGGACAGGGATAAGGTCTCTGGGGCCAACGTCCTGACTTTC.

This chain connects TRBV6-5 to TRBJ2-7; 10 bases fit TRBD1. Trimming removed 0 bases from V and 1 base from J; junction bases left unmatched: 0. CDR1 is MNHEY and CDR2 is SVGAGI in the germline V gene. This CDR3 is 15 amino acids long. DNA of the CDR3: TGTGCCAGCAGTTACTCGGGACAGGGGTCCTACGAGCAGTACTTC. Translated, it gives CASSYSGQGSYEQYF.

The sample holds one count of this clone. The rearrangement links TRBV27 to TRBJ1-3; no clear D gene. CDR1 and CDR2 from the germline V gene are MNHEY and SMNVEV (reference sequence). Between the trimmed V and J ends, which lost 5 bases and 0 bases, there was a span of 14 bases. The CDR3 has 16 residues. The CDR3, as DNA: TGTGCCAGCAGTCCCCGGGGTGCCGTCTCTGGAAACACCATATATTTT. This encodes CASSPRGAVSGNTIYF.

The rearrangement joins TRBV9 to TRBJ1-2, with a weak D call TRBD1 (6 bases). Trimming left V 3 bases short and J 5 bases short, with 8 bases between. The length of the CDR3 is 12 residues. Per the germline V gene, CDR1 is SGDLS and CDR2 is YYNGEE. CDR3 nucleotide sequence: TGTGCCAGCAGCGGGCAGGGGTATGGCTACACCTTC. Residues: CASSGQGYGYTF.